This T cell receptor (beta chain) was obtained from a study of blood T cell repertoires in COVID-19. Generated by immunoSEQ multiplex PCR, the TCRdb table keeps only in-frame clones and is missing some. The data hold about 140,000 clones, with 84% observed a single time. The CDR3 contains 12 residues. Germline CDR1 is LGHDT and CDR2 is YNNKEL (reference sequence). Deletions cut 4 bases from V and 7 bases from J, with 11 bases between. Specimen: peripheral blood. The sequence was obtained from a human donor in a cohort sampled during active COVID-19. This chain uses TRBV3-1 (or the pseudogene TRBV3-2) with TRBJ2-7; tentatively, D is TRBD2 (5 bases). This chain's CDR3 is CASSLSGGEQYF. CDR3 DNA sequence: TGTGCCAGCAGCCTCTCCGGCGGGGAGCAGTACTTC.